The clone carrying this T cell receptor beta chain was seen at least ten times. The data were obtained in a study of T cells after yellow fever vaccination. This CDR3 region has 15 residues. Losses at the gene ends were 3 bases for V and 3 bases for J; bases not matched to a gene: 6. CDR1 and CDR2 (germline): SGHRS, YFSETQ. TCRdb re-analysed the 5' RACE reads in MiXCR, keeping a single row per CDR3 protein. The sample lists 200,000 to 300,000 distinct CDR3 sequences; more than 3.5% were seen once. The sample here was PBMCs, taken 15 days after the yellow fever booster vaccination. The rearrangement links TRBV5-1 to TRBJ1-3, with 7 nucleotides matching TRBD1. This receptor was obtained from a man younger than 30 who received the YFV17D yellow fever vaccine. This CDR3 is CASSSGTVSGNTIYF. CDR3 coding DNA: TGCGCCAGCAGCTCCGGGACAGTCAGTGGAAACACCATATATTTT.